These T cell receptor beta chains were read from a single sample in a study of regulatory T cells in long-lasting Graves disease. One entry per CDR3 protein, called by TCRdb with MiXCR from the multiplex PCR reads. The profile shows 680,000 or so distinct CDR3 sequences, roughly 15% of them singletons. In addition, the sample was reused for a study of T cells in Graves' hyperthyroidism and ophthalmopathy.

Sequenced material: peripheral blood mononuclear cells (PBMCs), taken at new diagnosis, from a patient treated with antithyroid drugs. These receptors were taken from a woman in her thirties with Graves disease. Each CDR3 is given with its conserved first and last residue. The D gene is left open where the match is weak. Clone sizes are given selectively: once, few, many, or a class where the clone is expanded.

j_gene: TRBJ2-1
v_gene: TRBV18
abundance: many
d_gene: NA
len: 15
CDR3aa: CASSPSRDRYNEQFF
CDR3nt: TGTGCCAGCTCACCGTCCCGGGACCGGTACAATGAGCAGTTCTTC

j_gene: TRBJ2-1
v_gene: TRBV7-3
abundance: many
d_gene: NA
len: 12
CDR3aa: CASSTGGIEQFF
CDR3nt: TGTGCCAGCAGCACAGGAGGGATTGAGCAGTTCTTC

j_gene: TRBJ2-5
v_gene: TRBV10-2
abundance: few
d_gene: NA
len: 13
CDR3aa: CASSESVWETQYF
CDR3nt: TGCGCCAGCAGTGAGTCGGTGTGGGAGACCCAGTACTTC

j_gene: TRBJ1-1
v_gene: TRBV5-1
abundance: few
d_gene: TRBD1
len: 18
CDR3aa: CASSPRTGLGNMNTEAFF
CDR3nt: TGCGCCAGCAGCCCAAGGACAGGACTTGGGAACATGAACACTGAAGCTTTCTTT

j_gene: TRBJ2-2
v_gene: TRBV9
abundance: NA
d_gene: TRBD2
len: 16
CDR3aa: CASSVLAGGPTGGLFF
CDR3nt: TGTGCCAGCAGCGTCCTAGCGGGAGGCCCCACCGGGGGGCTGTTTTTT

j_gene: TRBJ1-1
v_gene: TRBV7-2
abundance: NA
d_gene: NA
len: 17
CDR3aa: CASSLAWGHDLNTEAFF
CDR3nt: TGTGCCAGCAGCTTAGCTTGGGGTCACGATTTGAACACTGAAGCTTTCTTT

j_gene: TRBJ2-2
v_gene: TRBV18
abundance: many
d_gene: NA
len: 15
CDR3aa: CASSPPRTSAGELFF
CDR3nt: TGTGCCAGCTCACCACCGCGTACCTCCGCCGGGGAGCTGTTTTTT

j_gene: TRBJ1-1
v_gene: TRBV10-3
abundance: many
d_gene: NA
len: 14
CDR3aa: CAIRQRGVETEAFF
CDR3nt: TGTGCCATCAGACAGAGGGGGGTTGAGACTGAAGCTTTCTTT

j_gene: TRBJ2-7
v_gene: TRBV9
abundance: few
d_gene: NA
len: 15
CDR3aa: CASSADRSGPYEQYF
CDR3nt: TGTGCCAGCAGCGCCGACAGGTCCGGACCTTACGAGCAGTACTTC

j_gene: TRBJ2-2
v_gene: TRBV5-6
abundance: NA
d_gene: NA
len: 14
CDR3aa: CASSLGYTTGELFF
CDR3nt: TGTGCCAGCAGCCTAGGGTATACAACCGGGGAGCTGTTTTTT

j_gene: TRBJ1-2
v_gene: TRBV19
abundance: many
d_gene: NA
len: 14
CDR3aa: CASSTRLSQNGYTF
CDR3nt: TGTGCCAGTAGTACAAGACTGAGTCAGAATGGCTACACCTTC

j_gene: TRBJ2-1
v_gene: TRBV2
abundance: many
d_gene: NA
len: 14
CDR3aa: CASSGDNGNNEQFF
CDR3nt: TGTGCGAGCAGCGGAGACAATGGCAACAATGAGCAGTTCTTC

j_gene: TRBJ1-2
v_gene: TRBV6-1
abundance: few
d_gene: TRBD1
len: 14
CDR3aa: CASGEGALSYGYTF
CDR3nt: TGTGCCAGCGGTGAGGGGGCGCTTAGCTATGGCTACACCTTC

j_gene: TRBJ2-7
v_gene: TRBV11-2
abundance: few
d_gene: TRBD2
len: 18
CDR3aa: CASSFGLAGQPSSYEQYF
CDR3nt: TGTGCCAGCAGCTTCGGACTAGCGGGACAACCCAGCTCCTACGAGCAGTACTTC

j_gene: TRBJ2-5
v_gene: TRBV5-1
abundance: NA
d_gene: NA
len: 14
CDR3aa: CASSQGTEQETQYF
CDR3nt: TGCGCCAGCAGCCAGGGGACGGAACAAGAGACCCAGTACTTC

j_gene: TRBJ1-1
v_gene: TRBV3-1
abundance: many
d_gene: NA
len: 15
CDR3aa: CASSQTTTGNTEAFF
CDR3nt: TGTGCCAGCAGCCAAACTACGACAGGGAACACTGAAGCTTTCTTT

j_gene: TRBJ2-3
v_gene: TRBV7-8
abundance: many
d_gene: NA
len: 12
CDR3aa: CASSLASDTQYF
CDR3nt: TGTGCCAGCAGCTTAGCGTCAGATACGCAGTATTTT

j_gene: TRBJ2-5
v_gene: TRBV19
abundance: NA
d_gene: NA
len: 14
CDR3aa: CASRAGRRSETQYF
CDR3nt: TGTGCCAGTAGGGCGGGGAGAAGATCGGAGACCCAGTACTTC

j_gene: TRBJ2-1
v_gene: TRBV2
abundance: many
d_gene: TRBD2
len: 15
CDR3aa: CASTPPAGGPSEQFF
CDR3nt: TGTGCCAGCACTCCTCCCGCGGGAGGGCCCAGTGAGCAGTTCTTC

j_gene: TRBJ1-2
v_gene: TRBV28
abundance: many
d_gene: NA
len: 12
CDR3aa: CASSFTVYGYTF
CDR3nt: TGTGCCAGCAGTTTCACAGTCTATGGCTACACCTTC

j_gene: TRBJ2-7
v_gene: TRBV5-5
abundance: NA
d_gene: TRBD2
len: 17
CDR3aa: CASSHGLGGLAGAEQYF
CDR3nt: TGTGCCAGCAGCCATGGATTGGGGGGACTAGCGGGAGCCGAGCAGTACTTC

j_gene: TRBJ2-7
v_gene: TRBV19
abundance: NA
d_gene: TRBD1
len: 19
CDR3aa: CASSRDHIKEQGLRGEQYF
CDR3nt: TGTGCCAGTAGTAGAGACCACATCAAAGAACAGGGGCTGAGGGGCGAGCAGTACTTC

j_gene: TRBJ2-3
v_gene: TRBV7-9
abundance: few
d_gene: TRBD1
len: 15
CDR3aa: CASSFSQGAIDTQYF
CDR3nt: TGTGCCAGCAGCTTTTCCCAGGGGGCGATAGATACGCAGTATTTT

j_gene: TRBJ2-7
v_gene: TRBV28
abundance: few
d_gene: NA
len: 13
CDR3aa: CAVGANLSYEQYF
CDR3nt: TGTGCTGTTGGGGCAAACCTATCCTACGAGCAGTACTTC

j_gene: TRBJ2-7
v_gene: TRBV12-3/TRBV12-4
abundance: many
d_gene: NA
len: 11
CDR3aa: CASSDRREQYF
CDR3nt: TGTGCCAGCAGTGACAGAAGAGAGCAGTACTTC

j_gene: TRBJ1-1
v_gene: TRBV11-1
abundance: NA
d_gene: TRBD1
len: 14
CDR3aa: CASSLAGTGSRAFF
CDR3nt: TGTGCCAGCAGCTTGGCGGGGACAGGGTCAAGGGCTTTCTTT

j_gene: TRBJ2-7
v_gene: TRBV28
abundance: many
d_gene: NA
len: 13
CDR3aa: CASHTGVSYEQYF
CDR3nt: TGTGCCAGCCATACGGGGGTGTCCTACGAGCAGTACTTC

j_gene: TRBJ2-1
v_gene: TRBV3-1
abundance: few
d_gene: TRBD2
len: 15
CDR3aa: CASSQRDSPRNEQFF
CDR3nt: TGTGCCAGCAGTCAGCGGGACTCTCCAAGGAATGAGCAGTTCTTC

j_gene: TRBJ2-5
v_gene: TRBV2
abundance: few
d_gene: NA
len: 14
CDR3aa: CAGSNPPAQETQYF
CDR3nt: TGTGCCGGCAGCAATCCTCCGGCACAAGAGACCCAGTACTTC

j_gene: TRBJ1-1
v_gene: TRBV6-5
abundance: NA
d_gene: TRBD1
len: 17
CDR3aa: CASSYSGTAAMNTEAFF
CDR3nt: TGTGCCAGCAGTTATAGCGGGACAGCTGCCATGAACACTGAAGCTTTCTTT

j_gene: TRBJ2-1
v_gene: TRBV5-1
abundance: few
d_gene: TRBD2
len: 17
CDR3aa: CASSNNPGTSGHNEQFF
CDR3nt: TGCGCCAGCAGCAACAACCCCGGGACTAGCGGCCACAATGAGCAGTTCTTC

j_gene: TRBJ2-3
v_gene: TRBV3-1
abundance: many
d_gene: NA
len: 15
CDR3aa: CASSQDGYSTDTQYF
CDR3nt: TGTGCCAGCAGCCAAGACGGATACAGCACAGATACGCAGTATTTT

j_gene: TRBJ1-2
v_gene: TRBV20-1
abundance: NA
d_gene: TRBD1
len: 13
CDR3aa: CSADPTGAPGYTF
CDR3nt: TGCAGTGCAGACCCGACAGGGGCTCCGGGCTACACCTTC

j_gene: TRBJ2-5
v_gene: TRBV5-4
abundance: NA
d_gene: TRBD2
len: 17
CDR3aa: CASSWLGLAGPQETQYF
CDR3nt: TGTGCCAGCAGCTGGCTGGGACTAGCGGGGCCCCAAGAGACCCAGTACTTC

j_gene: TRBJ2-7
v_gene: TRBV6-2/TRBV6-3
abundance: many
d_gene: NA
len: 14
CDR3aa: CASSYGGAPYEQYF
CDR3nt: TGTGCCAGCAGTTACGGGGGGGCCCCCTACGAGCAGTACTTC

j_gene: TRBJ2-3
v_gene: TRBV30
abundance: few
d_gene: NA
len: 13
CDR3aa: CAWTQSNTDTQYF
CDR3nt: TGTGCCTGGACCCAATCCAACACAGATACGCAGTATTTT

j_gene: TRBJ2-1
v_gene: TRBV18
abundance: few
d_gene: TRBD2
len: 17
CDR3aa: CASSGTSGRVQDNEQFF
CDR3nt: TGTGCCAGCTCCGGGACTAGCGGGAGGGTGCAAGACAATGAGCAGTTCTTC

j_gene: TRBJ2-5
v_gene: TRBV12-3/TRBV12-4
abundance: many
d_gene: NA
len: 14
CDR3aa: CASSKLTPQETQYF
CDR3nt: TGTGCCAGCAGTAAGCTCACCCCCCAAGAGACCCAGTACTTC

j_gene: TRBJ2-7
v_gene: TRBV20-1
abundance: NA
d_gene: NA
len: 15
CDR3aa: CSARDRAGVTYEQYF
CDR3nt: TGCAGTGCTAGAGACAGGGCAGGGGTGACGTACGAGCAGTACTTC

j_gene: TRBJ2-2
v_gene: TRBV12-3/TRBV12-4
abundance: many
d_gene: NA
len: 14
CDR3aa: CASSPGHHTGELFF
CDR3nt: TGTGCCAGCAGCCCTGGACACCACACCGGGGAGCTGTTTTTT

j_gene: TRBJ1-1
v_gene: TRBV5-1
abundance: few
d_gene: NA
len: 17
CDR3aa: CASSFSGGGRPNTEAFF
CDR3nt: TGCGCCAGCAGCTTTAGCGGCGGTGGGAGACCGAACACTGAAGCTTTCTTT

j_gene: TRBJ1-6
v_gene: TRBV2
abundance: NA
d_gene: NA
len: 16
CDR3aa: CASSELQGSYNSPLHF
CDR3nt: TGTGCCAGCAGTGAACTTCAAGGGTCCTATAATTCACCCCTCCACTTT

j_gene: TRBJ2-7
v_gene: TRBV12-3/TRBV12-4
abundance: many
d_gene: TRBD1
len: 14
CDR3aa: CASSFGQGDYEQYF
CDR3nt: TGTGCCAGCAGTTTCGGGCAGGGGGACTACGAGCAGTACTTC

j_gene: TRBJ1-6
v_gene: TRBV15
abundance: NA
d_gene: NA
len: 14
CDR3aa: CATSRDLDNSPLHF
CDR3nt: TGTGCCACCAGCAGAGATCTGGATAATTCACCCCTCCACTTT